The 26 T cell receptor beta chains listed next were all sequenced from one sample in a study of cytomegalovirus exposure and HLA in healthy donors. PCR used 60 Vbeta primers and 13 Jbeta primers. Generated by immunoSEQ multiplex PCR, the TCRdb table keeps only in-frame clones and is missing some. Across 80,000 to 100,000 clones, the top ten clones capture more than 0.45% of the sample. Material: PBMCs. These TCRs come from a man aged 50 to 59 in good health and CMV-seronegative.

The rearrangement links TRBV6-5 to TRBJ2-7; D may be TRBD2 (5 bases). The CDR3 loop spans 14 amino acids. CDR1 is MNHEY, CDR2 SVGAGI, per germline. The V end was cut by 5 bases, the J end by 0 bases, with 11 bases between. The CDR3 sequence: CASSTSHLSYEQYF. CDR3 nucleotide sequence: TGTGCCAGCAGTACTAGTCATCTCTCCTACGAGCAGTACTTC.

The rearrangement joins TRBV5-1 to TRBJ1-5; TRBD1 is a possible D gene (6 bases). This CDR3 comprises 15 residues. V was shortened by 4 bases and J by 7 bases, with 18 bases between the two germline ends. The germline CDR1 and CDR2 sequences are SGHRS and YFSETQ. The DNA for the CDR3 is TGCGCCAGCAGCCTAGGCGGGGGGCGCGGACAGCCCCAGCATTTT. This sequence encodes CASSLGGGRGQPQHF.

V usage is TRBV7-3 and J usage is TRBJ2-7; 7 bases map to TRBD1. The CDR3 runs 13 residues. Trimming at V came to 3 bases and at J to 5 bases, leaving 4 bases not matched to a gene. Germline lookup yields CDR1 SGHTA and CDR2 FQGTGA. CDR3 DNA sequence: TGTGCCAGCAGCTTGTCGACAGGGCACGAGCAGTACTTC. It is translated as CASSLSTGHEQYF.

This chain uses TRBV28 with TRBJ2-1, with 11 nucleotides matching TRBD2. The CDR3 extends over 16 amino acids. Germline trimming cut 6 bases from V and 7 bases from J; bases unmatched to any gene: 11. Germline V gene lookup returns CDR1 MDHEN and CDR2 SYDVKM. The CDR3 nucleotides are TGTGCCAGCAGCTTCATACTAGCGGGGGTAATAAATGAGCAGTTCTTC. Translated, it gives CASSFILAGVINEQFF.

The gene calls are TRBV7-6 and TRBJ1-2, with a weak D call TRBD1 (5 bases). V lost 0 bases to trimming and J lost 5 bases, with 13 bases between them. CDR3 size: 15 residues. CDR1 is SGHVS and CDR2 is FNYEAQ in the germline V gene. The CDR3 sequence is CASSLAFETEYGYTF. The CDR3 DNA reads TGTGCCAGCAGCTTAGCCTTCGAGACAGAATATGGCTACACCTTC. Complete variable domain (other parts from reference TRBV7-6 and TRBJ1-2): GAGVSQSPRYKVTKRGQDVALRCDPISGHVSLYWYRQALGQGPEFLTYFNYEAQQDKSGLPNDRFSAERPEGSISTLTIQRTEQRDSAMYRCASSLAFETEYGYTFGSGTRLTVV.

The CDR3 DNA follows: TGCGCCAGCAGCCGAGGAGAAAACACTGAAGCTTTCTTT. It translates to CASSRGENTEAFF. The V and J genes are TRBV4-1 and TRBJ1-1, with D hard to call. The V and J ends lost 4 bases and 2 bases respectively, with 8 bases between them. Germline V gene sequence: CDR1 MGHRA, CDR2 YSYEKL. The CDR3 sequence is 13 residues long.

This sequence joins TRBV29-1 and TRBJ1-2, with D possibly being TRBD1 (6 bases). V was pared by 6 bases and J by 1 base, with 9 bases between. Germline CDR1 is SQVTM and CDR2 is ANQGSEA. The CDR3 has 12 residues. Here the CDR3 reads CSVGTNNYGYTF. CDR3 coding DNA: TGCAGCGTAGGGACAAATAACTATGGCTACACCTTC.

CDR3 loop: CSVGPGGPYEQYF. In DNA form, the CDR3 reads TGCAGCGTTGGCCCAGGGGGTCCCTACGAGCAGTACTTC. The chain recombines TRBV29-1 with TRBJ2-7; 7 nucleotides line up with TRBD1. Per the germline V gene, CDR1 is SQVTM and CDR2 is ANQGSEA. The CDR3 totals 13 residues. The V gene end was trimmed by 4 bases and the J gene end by 2 bases; junction bases not matched to a gene: 5.

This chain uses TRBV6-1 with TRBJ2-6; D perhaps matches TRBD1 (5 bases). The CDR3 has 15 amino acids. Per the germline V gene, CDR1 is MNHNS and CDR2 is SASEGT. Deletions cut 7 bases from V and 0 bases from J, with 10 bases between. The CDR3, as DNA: TGTGCCAGCAAAGCGACAGTCTCTGGGGCCAACGTCCTGACTTTC. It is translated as CASKATVSGANVLTF.

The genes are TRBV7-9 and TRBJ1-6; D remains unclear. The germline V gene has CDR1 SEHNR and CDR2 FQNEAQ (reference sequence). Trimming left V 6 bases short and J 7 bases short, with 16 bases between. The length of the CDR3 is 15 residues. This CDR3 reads CASSPSHRSNSPLHF. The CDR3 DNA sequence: TGTGCCAGCAGTCCCTCACACAGATCCAATTCACCCCTCCACTTT.

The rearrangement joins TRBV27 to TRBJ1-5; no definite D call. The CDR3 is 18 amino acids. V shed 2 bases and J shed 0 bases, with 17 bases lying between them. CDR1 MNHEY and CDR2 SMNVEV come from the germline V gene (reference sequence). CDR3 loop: CASSLVWLGDFSNQPQHF. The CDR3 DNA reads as TGTGCCAGCAGTTTAGTGTGGTTGGGAGATTTTAGCAATCAGCCCCAGCATTTT.

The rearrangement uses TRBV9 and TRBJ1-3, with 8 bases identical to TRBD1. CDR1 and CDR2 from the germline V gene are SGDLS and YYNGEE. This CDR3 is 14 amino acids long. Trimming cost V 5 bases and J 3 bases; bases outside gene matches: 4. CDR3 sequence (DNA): TGTGCCAGCAGTGCAGGGGGCGGTGGAAACACCATATATTTT. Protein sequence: CASSAGGGGNTIYF.

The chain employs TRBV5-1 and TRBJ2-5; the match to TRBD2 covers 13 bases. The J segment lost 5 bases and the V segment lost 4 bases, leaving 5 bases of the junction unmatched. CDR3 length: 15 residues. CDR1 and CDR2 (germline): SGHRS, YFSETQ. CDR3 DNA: TGCGCCAGCAGCCCGGGACTAGCGGGGCTGGAGACCCAGTACTTC. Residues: CASSPGLAGLETQYF. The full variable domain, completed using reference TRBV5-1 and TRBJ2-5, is KAGVTQTPRYLIKTRGQQVTLSCSPISGHRSVSWYQQTPGQGLQFLFEYFSETQRNKGNFPGRFSGRQFSNSRSEMNVSTLELGDSALYLCASSPGLAGLETQYFGPGTRLLVL.

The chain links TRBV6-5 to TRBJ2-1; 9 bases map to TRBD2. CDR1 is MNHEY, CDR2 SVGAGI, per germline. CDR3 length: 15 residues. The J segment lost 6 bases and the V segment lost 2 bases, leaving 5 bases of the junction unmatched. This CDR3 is CASSYGLAGRNEQFF. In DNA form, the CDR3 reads TGTGCCAGCAGTTACGGGCTAGCGGGGCGCAATGAGCAGTTCTTC.

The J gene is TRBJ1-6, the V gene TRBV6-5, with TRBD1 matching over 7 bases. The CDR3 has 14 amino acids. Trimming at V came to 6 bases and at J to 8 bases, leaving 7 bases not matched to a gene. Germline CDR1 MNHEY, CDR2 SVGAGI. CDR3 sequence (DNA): TGTGCCAGCAGCCCGACAGGGCCCCATTCACCCCTCCACTTT. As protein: CASSPTGPHSPLHF.

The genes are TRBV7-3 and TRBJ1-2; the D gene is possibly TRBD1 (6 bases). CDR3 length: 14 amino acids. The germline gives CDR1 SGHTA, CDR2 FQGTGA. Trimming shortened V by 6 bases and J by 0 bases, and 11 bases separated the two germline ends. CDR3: CASRPRQANYGYTF. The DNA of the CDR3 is TGTGCCAGCAGGCCTAGACAGGCTAACTATGGCTACACCTTC. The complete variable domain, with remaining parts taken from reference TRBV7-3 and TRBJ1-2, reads GAGVSQTPSNKVTEKGKYVELRCDPISGHTALYWYRQSLGQGPEFLIYFQGTGAADDSGLPNDRFFAVRPEGSVSTLKIQRTERGDSAVYLCASRPRQANYGYTFGSGTRLTVV.

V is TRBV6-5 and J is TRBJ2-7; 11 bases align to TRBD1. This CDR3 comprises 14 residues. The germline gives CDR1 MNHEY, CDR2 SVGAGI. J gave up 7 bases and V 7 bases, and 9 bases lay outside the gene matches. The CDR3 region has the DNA TGTGCCAGCACCCCCGGACAGGGGGCTTGGGAGCAGTACTTC. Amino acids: CASTPGQGAWEQYF.

CDR3 amino acids: CASTITGTENSPLHF. The DNA of the CDR3 is TGTGCCAGCACCATAACCGGGACAGAGAATTCACCCCTCCACTTT. This rearrangement joins TRBV7-2 to TRBJ1-6; 7 positions match TRBD1. This CDR3 is built from 15 residues. Per the germline V gene, CDR1 is SGHTA and CDR2 is FQGNSA. V dropped 7 bases and J dropped 7; count of bases not matched to a gene: 10. Filled out from reference TRBV7-2 and TRBJ1-6, the complete variable domain reads GAGVSQSPSNKVTEKGKDVELRCDPISGHTALYWYRQSLGQGLEFLIYFQGNSAPDKSGLPSDRFSAERTGGSVSTLTIQRTQQEDSAVYLCASTITGTENSPLHFGNGTRLTVT.

Written as DNA, the CDR3 is TGCGCCAGCAGCCGTACTGGACAGGGCAACACTGAAGCTTTCTTT. It encodes CASSRTGQGNTEAFF. The chain uses TRBV5-1 and TRBJ1-1; 8 bases map to TRBD1. CDR3 size: 15 residues. Germline assignment: CDR1 SGHRS and CDR2 YFSETQ. Trimming took 4 bases from V and 2 from J; bases not matched to a gene: 7. Complete variable domain (other parts from reference TRBV5-1 and TRBJ1-1): KAGVTQTPRYLIKTRGQQVTLSCSPISGHRSVSWYQQTPGQGLQFLFEYFSETQRNKGNFPGRFSGRQFSNSRSEMNVSTLELGDSALYLCASSRTGQGNTEAFFGQGTRLTVV.

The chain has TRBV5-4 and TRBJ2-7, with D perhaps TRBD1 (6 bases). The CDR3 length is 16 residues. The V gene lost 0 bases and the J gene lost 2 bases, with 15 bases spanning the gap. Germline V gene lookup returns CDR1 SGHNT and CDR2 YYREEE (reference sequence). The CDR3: CASSLEAGTKTYEQYF. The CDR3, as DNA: TGTGCCAGCAGCTTGGAGGCCGGGACAAAAACCTACGAGCAGTACTTC.

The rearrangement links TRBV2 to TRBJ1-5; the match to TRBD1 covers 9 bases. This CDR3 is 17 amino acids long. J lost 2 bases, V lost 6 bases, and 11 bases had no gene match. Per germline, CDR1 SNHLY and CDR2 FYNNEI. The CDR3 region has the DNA TGTGCCAGCAGCCGAGACAGGGGGAGTAGGGGCAATCAGCCCCAGCATTTT. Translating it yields CASSRDRGSRGNQPQHF.

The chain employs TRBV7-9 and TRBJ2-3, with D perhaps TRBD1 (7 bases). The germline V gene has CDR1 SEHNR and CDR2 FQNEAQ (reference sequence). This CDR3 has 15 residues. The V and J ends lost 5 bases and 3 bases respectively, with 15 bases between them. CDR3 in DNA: TGTGCCAGCAGCCAACAGGCAGGGGGGACAGATACGCAGTATTTT. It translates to CASSQQAGGTDTQYF.

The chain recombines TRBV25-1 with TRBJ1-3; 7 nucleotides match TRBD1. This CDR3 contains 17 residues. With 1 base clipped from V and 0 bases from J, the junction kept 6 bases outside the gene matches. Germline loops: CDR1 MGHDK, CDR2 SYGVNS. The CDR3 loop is CASSESPGQPSGNTIYF. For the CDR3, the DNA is TGTGCCAGCAGTGAATCCCCGGGACAGCCCTCTGGAAACACCATATATTTT.

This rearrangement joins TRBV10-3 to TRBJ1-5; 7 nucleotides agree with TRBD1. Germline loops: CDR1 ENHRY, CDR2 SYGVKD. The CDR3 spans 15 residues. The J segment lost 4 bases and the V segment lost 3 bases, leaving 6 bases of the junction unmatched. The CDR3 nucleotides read TGTGCCATCAGTGACCGGACAGGCCAAAATCAGCCCCAGCATTTT. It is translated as CAISDRTGQNQPQHF.

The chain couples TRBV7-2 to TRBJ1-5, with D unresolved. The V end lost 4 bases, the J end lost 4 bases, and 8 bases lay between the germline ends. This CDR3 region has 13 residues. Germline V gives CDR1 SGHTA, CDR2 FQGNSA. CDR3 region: CASSSRRNQPQHF. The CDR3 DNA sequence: TGTGCCAGCAGCTCACGGAGAAATCAGCCCCAGCATTTT. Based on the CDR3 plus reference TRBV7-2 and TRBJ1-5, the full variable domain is GAGVSQSPSNKVTEKGKDVELRCDPISGHTALYWYRQSLGQGLEFLIYFQGNSAPDKSGLPSDRFSAERTGGSVSTLTIQRTQQEDSAVYLCASSSRRNQPQHFGDGTRLSIL.

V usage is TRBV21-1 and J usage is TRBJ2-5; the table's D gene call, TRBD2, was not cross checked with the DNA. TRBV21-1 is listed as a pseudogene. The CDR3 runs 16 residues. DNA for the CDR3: TGTGCCAGCAGCAAACCACCTAGCGGTTATGTGGAGACCCAGTACTTC. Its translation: CASSKPPSGYVETQYF.